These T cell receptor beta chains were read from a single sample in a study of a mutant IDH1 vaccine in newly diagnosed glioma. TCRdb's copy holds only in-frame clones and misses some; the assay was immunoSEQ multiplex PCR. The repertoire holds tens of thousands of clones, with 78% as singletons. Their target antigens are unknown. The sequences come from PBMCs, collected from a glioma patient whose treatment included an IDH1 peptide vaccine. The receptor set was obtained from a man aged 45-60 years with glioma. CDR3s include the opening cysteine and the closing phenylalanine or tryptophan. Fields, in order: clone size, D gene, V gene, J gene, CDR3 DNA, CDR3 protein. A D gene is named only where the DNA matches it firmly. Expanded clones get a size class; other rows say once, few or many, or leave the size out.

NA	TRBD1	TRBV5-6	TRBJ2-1	TGTGCCAGCTACTACAGGGGGAAGTACGGTGAGCAGTTCTTC	CASYYRGKYGEQFF
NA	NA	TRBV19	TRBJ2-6	TGTGCCAGTAGCCCGGGCTGGGGGGCCAACGTCCTGACTTTC	CASSPGWGANVLTF
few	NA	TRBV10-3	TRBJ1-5	TGTGCCATCAGTGAGTCAAGGGACAATCAGCCCCAGCATTTT	CAISESRDNQPQHF
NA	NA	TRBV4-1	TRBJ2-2	TGCGCCAGCAGCCAAGGGCGGAACACCGGGGAGCTGTTTTTT	CASSQGRNTGELFF
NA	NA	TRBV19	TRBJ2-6	TGTGCCAGTACCGTACCTGGGGCCAACGTCCTGACTTTC	CASTVPGANVLTF
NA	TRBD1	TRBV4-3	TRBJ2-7	TGCGCCAGCAGCCAAGCACGGCAGGGGGCCTACGAGCAGTACTTC	CASSQARQGAYEQYF
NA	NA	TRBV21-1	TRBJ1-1	TGTGCCAGCAGCACGACACGGGACAGGGGAGAAGCTTTCTTT	CASSTTRDRGEAFF
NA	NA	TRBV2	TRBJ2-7	TGTGCCAGCAATGCTTGGGGGGGCAAGCAGTACTTC	CASNAWGGKQYF
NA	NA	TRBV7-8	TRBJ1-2	TGTGCCAGCAGCTTAGCAGCAAGGAAAGCTAACTATGGCTACACCTTC	CASSLAARKANYGYTF
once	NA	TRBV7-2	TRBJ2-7	TGTGCCAGCAGCTGGGGACAAGCCTACGAGCAGTACTTC	CASSWGQAYEQYF
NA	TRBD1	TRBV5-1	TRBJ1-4	TGCGCCAGCAGCTTACAGGGGGTGAATGAAAAACTGTTTTTT	CASSLQGVNEKLFF
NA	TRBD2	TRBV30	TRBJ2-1	TGTGCCTGGAGTGTACTGGAGGGCGGGGGATACAATGAGCAGTTCTTC	CAWSVLEGGGYNEQFF
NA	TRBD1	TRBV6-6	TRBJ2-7	TGTGCCAGCAGTGACACTGACAGGGGGCAAGAGCAGTACTTC	CASSDTDRGQEQYF
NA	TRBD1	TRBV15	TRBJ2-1	TGTGCCACCAGCGGCCCGGGACAGGGGAGGGGTGAGCAGTTCTTC	CATSGPGQGRGEQFF
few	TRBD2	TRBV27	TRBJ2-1	TGTGCCAGCAGTGTACTAGCGGGGGGTATCAATGAGCAGTTCTTC	CASSVLAGGINEQFF
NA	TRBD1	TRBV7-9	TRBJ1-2	TGTGCCAGCAGCTTAACCCCCCGGGACAGCTATGGCTACACCTTC	CASSLTPRDSYGYTF
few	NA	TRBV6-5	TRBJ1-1	TGTGCCAGCAGAAGACAGAGATTGAACACTGAAGCTTTCTTT	CASRRQRLNTEAFF
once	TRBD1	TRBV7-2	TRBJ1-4	TGTGCCAGCACCTTGGACAGGGTCGGCGAAAAACTGTTTTTT	CASTLDRVGEKLFF
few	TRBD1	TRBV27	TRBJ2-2	TGTGCCAGCAGTTTGACAGGGGTGAACACCGGGGAGCTGTTTTTT	CASSLTGVNTGELFF
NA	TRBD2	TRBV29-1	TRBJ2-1	TGCAGCGTGACTAGCGGGGGATACAATGAGCAGTTCTTC	CSVTSGGYNEQFF
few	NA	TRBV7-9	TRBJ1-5	TGTGCCAGCAGCTTAGGGGGAGGGAATCAGCCCCAGCATTTT	CASSLGGGNQPQHF
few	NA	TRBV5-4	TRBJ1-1	TGTGCCAGCAGCCGAGGGGGGGCGAACACTGAAGCTTTCTTT	CASSRGGANTEAFF
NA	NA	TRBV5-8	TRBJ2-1	TGTGCCAGCAGCTGGGGCGGCTCTGATATTGAGCAGTTCTTC	CASSWGGSDIEQFF
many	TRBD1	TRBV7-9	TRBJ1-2	TGTGCCAGCAGCCCGCGGGACAGTGGCTTCTATGGCTACACCTTC	CASSPRDSGFYGYTF
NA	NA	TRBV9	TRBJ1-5	TGTGCCAGCAGCGTACTGGGCAGGAACTATAGCAATCAGCCCCAGCATTTT	CASSVLGRNYSNQPQHF
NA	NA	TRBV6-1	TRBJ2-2	TGTGCCAGCAGTGGTACGCCGAACACCGGGGAGCTGTTTTTT	CASSGTPNTGELFF
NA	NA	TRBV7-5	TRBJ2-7	TGTGCCAGAAGCTCCGAAGGGTCCCTGGGCGTCGACGAGCAGTACTTC	CARSSEGSLGVDEQYF
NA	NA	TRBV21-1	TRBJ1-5	TGTGCCAGCAGCAAAAAGGGGGGGACAGGGGCCCAGCCCCAGCATTTT	CASSKKGGTGAQPQHF
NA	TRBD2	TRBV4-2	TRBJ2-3	TGTGCCAGCAGCCGGACCAGGAGCGGGGGGGTAACAGATACGCAGTATTTT	CASSRTRSGGVTDTQYF
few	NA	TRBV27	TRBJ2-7	TGTGCCAGCAGCTATCAACAGGGATACGAGCAGTACTTC	CASSYQQGYEQYF
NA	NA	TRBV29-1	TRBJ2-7	TGCAGCGTCCCCGGGACCACCTACGAGCAGTACTTC	CSVPGTTYEQYF
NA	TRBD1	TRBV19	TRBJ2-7	TGTGCCAGTAGCGCATCGGGGACAGGTTGGTACGAGCAGTACTTC	CASSASGTGWYEQYF
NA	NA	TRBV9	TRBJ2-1	TGTGCCAGCAGCCCCTCGGGGCTGGTATACAATGAGCAGTTCTTC	CASSPSGLVYNEQFF
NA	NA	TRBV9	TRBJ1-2	TGTGCCAGCAGCGTTGGCCTAGGGAGGAACTATGGCTACACCTTC	CASSVGLGRNYGYTF
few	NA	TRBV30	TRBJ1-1	TGTGCCTGGAGGATCCACGGTACGAACACTGAAGCTTTCTTT	CAWRIHGTNTEAFF
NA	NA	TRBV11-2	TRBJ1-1	TGTGCCAGCACCAAGGGGAACACTGAAGCTTTCTTT	CASTKGNTEAFF
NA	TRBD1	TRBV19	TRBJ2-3	TGTGCCAGTAGACCCCGGACAGGGGGGCTCGCAGATACGCAGTATTTT	CASRPRTGGLADTQYF
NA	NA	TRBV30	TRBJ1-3	TGTGCCTGGAGTGTAGGGGACTCCGGGCAAGGAAACACCATATATTTT	CAWSVGDSGQGNTIYF
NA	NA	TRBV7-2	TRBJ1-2	TGTGCCAGCAGCTCGAAGGTACAGGGTTCTGGCTACACCTTC	CASSSKVQGSGYTF
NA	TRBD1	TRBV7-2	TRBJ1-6	TGTGCCAGCAGTAGTAGCCAGGGGGCAATTTCACCCCTCCACTTT	CASSSSQGAISPLHF
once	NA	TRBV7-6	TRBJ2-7	TGTGCCAGCAGCTTAGCGCGGGGTGACGAGCAGTACTTC	CASSLARGDEQYF
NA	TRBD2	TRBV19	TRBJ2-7	TGTGCCAGTAGTATATTTGGCGGGGGGACCTACGAGCAGTACTTC	CASSIFGGGTYEQYF
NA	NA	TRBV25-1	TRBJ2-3	TGTGCCAGCAGTGATCCCGGGACGGACTTCACAGATACGCAGTATTTT	CASSDPGTDFTDTQYF
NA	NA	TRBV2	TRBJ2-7	TGTGCCAGCAGTGAAGAGAGGGGGGGCGAGCAGTACTTC	CASSEERGGEQYF
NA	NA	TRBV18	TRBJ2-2	TGTGCCAGCTCACCACCTGAGCAGGGAAGCACCGGGGAGCTGTTTTTT	CASSPPEQGSTGELFF
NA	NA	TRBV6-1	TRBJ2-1	TGTGCCGCATCCAGGGGATCCTACAATGAGCAGTTCTTC	CAASRGSYNEQFF
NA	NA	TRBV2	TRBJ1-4	TGTGCCAGCTCCGGTAGTGATGAAAAACTGTTTTTT	CASSGSDEKLFF
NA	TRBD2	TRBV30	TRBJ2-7	TGTGCCTGGAGTGTACTAGCGGGGGCCCTTCCGGAGCAGTACTTC	CAWSVLAGALPEQYF
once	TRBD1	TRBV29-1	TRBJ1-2	TGCAGCGTTAGTAACAGGGGAGCCTATGGCTACACCTTC	CSVSNRGAYGYTF
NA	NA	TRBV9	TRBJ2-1	TGTGCCAGCAGCGTAGAACCCCGAGGAGTCTACAATGAGCAGTTCTTC	CASSVEPRGVYNEQFF
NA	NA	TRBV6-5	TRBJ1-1	TGTGCCAGCAGTGCCCAGCAGGGTATGAACACTGAAGCTTTCTTT	CASSAQQGMNTEAFF
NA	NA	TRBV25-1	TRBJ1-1	TGTGCCAGCAGTGAAGGAGGGGGTGATGGCACTGAAGCTTTCTTT	CASSEGGGDGTEAFF
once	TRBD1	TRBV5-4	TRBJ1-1	TGTGCCAGCAGCTCACGACAGGGGACTGAAGCTTTCTTT	CASSSRQGTEAFF